Below are 10 T cell receptor beta chains sequenced from a single sample in a study of blood T cell repertoires in COVID-19. Sequencing was performed with immunoSEQ multiplex PCR; in TCRdb, only in-frame clones are kept and a portion is missing. The repertoire holds 150,000 to 200,000 clones, with about 85% as singletons. Specimen: peripheral blood. These receptors were obtained from an elderly woman with acute or convalescent COVID-19.

This chain links TRBV5-6 with TRBJ1-4; no clear D gene. Per germline, CDR1 SGHDT and CDR2 YYEEEE. CDR3 length: 16 amino acids. V was trimmed by 4 bases and J by 5 bases, leaving 18 bases between them. The DNA for the CDR3 is TGTGCCAGCAGCGGGGAGTTTTCTCGCCTGAATGAAAAACTGTTTTTT. Translating gives CASSGEFSRLNEKLFF.

J is TRBJ2-7 and V is TRBV14, with D possibly being TRBD1 (5 bases). CDR3 size: 13 residues. V was trimmed by 2 bases and J by 6 bases, leaving 11 bases between them. Germline CDR1 reads SGHDN; CDR2 reads FVKESK. The CDR3, as DNA: TGTGCCAGCAGCCAATTACGTGGGGCCGAGCAGTACTTC. It yields the protein CASSQLRGAEQYF.

The chain employs TRBV5-6 and TRBJ2-5, with a weak D call TRBD2 (6 bases). CDR1 SGHDT and CDR2 YYEEEE come from the germline V gene. This CDR3 is 12 amino acids long. Trimming stripped 2 bases from V and 7 bases from J, with 9 bases between. CDR3: CASSLDGGTQYF. In nucleotides, the CDR3 is TGTGCCAGCAGCTTAGACGGGGGGACCCAGTACTTC.

The chain uses TRBV10-3 and TRBJ1-4; tentatively, D is TRBD1 (5 bases). Trimming removed 4 bases from V and 0 bases from J, with 12 bases in between. This CDR3 contains 16 residues. The V gene's germline CDR1 is ENHRY and CDR2 SYGVKD. The CDR3 is CAISVGAPATNEKLFF. DNA for the CDR3: TGTGCCATCAGTGTAGGGGCTCCTGCAACTAATGAAAAACTGTTTTTT.

The sample holds a few counts of this clone. V is TRBV11-1 and J is TRBJ2-1, with 7 bases lining up with TRBD2. The CDR3 consists of 16 residues. V lost 4 bases to trimming and J lost 6 bases; unmatched junction nucleotides: 12. The germline CDR1 and CDR2 sequences are SGHAT and FQDESV (reference sequence). CDR3 DNA: TGTGCCAGCAGCTCGGCGAGCGGGGAGATTATCAATGAGCAGTTCTTC. Amino acid sequence: CASSSASGEIINEQFF.

The chain links TRBV6-2 or TRBV6-3 to TRBJ1-5, with 8 nucleotides matching TRBD1. CDR1 is MNHEY, CDR2 SVGEGT, per germline. The trim removed 2 bases at V and 7 bases at J, leaving 1 base unmatched. This CDR3 comprises 13 residues. DNA of the CDR3: TGTGCCAGCAGTTACCCAGGGGGCCAGCCCCAGCATTTT. Its translation is CASSYPGGQPQHF.

The rearrangement uses TRBV6-6 and TRBJ1-4, with 7 bases lining up with TRBD1. The CDR3 length is 15 residues. Germline assignment: CDR1 MNHNY and CDR2 SVGAGI (reference sequence). The V segment lost 6 bases and the J segment 4 bases; nucleotides outside the gene matches: 8. The CDR3 spells CASSSSDRVNEKLFF. In DNA, the CDR3 is TGTGCCAGCAGCTCCTCAGACAGGGTTAATGAAAAACTGTTTTTT.

The V and J genes are TRBV5-4 and TRBJ2-7; TRBD2 agrees at 7 bases. Trimming cost V 0 bases and J 3 bases; bases outside gene matches: 9. CDR3 size: 16 residues. Germline V lookup: CDR1 SGHNT, CDR2 YYREEE (reference sequence). CDR3 sequence reads: CASSLGRGSGIYEQYF. The CDR3 DNA is TGTGCCAGCAGCTTGGGTCGTGGAAGCGGGATCTACGAGCAGTACTTC.

V usage is TRBV5-1 and J usage is TRBJ2-2, with D unclear. The CDR3 spans 11 residues. Deletions cut 4 bases from V and 9 bases from J, with 7 bases between. CDR1 is SGHRS and CDR2 is YFSETQ in the germline V gene. The CDR3 here is CASSLHRELFF. The CDR3 DNA follows: TGCGCCAGCAGCCTTCACAGGGAGCTGTTTTTT.

This clone was detected once. The chain couples TRBV7-3 to TRBJ2-1; 7 nucleotides line up with TRBD1. The germline V gene has CDR1 SGHTA and CDR2 FQGTGA. The trim removed 3 bases at V and 4 bases at J, leaving 6 bases unmatched. The CDR3 contains 15 residues. In DNA, the CDR3 is TGTGCCAGCAGCTTTGATGGGACAGTGTACAATGAGCAGTTCTTC. It specifies CASSFDGTVYNEQFF.